The clone carrying this T cell receptor beta chain has a handful of counts. Its specificity is not known. Via MiXCR, TCRdb re-called the 5' RACE reads, giving one row per CDR3 protein. The sample consists of about half a million distinct CDR3 sequences, 18% of them appearing once. This record comes from a study of T-cell memory formation after mild COVID-19. The overall study: The two donors had largely donor-specific TCR clusters.

Study-wide findings and caveats: Mainly in CM and EM were contracting CD4+ clones; CD8+ were in EMRA. A balance of CD4 and CD8 characterized clones contracting day 15 to 85, whereas later expanders leaned CD4+. That cross-reactive memory joined was suggested by some responding clones appearing in pre-infection memory.

The length of the CDR3 is 14 residues. V was clipped by 4 bases and J by 4 bases; unmatched bases: 10. Germline V gives CDR1 DFQATT, CDR2 SNEGSKA (reference sequence). Sequenced sample: PBMCs or a T cell subset sorted from them (not recorded which). The origin of this receptor is an adult woman who had mild COVID-19 (a few samples of this study predate the infection). Cell type and time point are not known. The chain carries TRBV20-1 and TRBJ2-7; TRBD1 agrees at 7 bases. CDR3 coding DNA: TGCAGTGCTACAGACGGACAGGACTTTTACGAGCAGTACTTC. Amino acids: CSATDGQDFYEQYF.